The subject of this entry is one TCR beta chain. Antigen unknown. Both 60 Vbeta primers and 13 Jbeta primers went into the PCR. TCRdb keeps only in-frame clones here, not all; method: immunoSEQ multiplex PCR. The sample holds approximately 190,000 clones, 87% seen once. These data are taken from a study of cytomegalovirus exposure and HLA in healthy donors. Whole-study results and caveats: In a later analysis, TCR beta V- and J-gene trimming was associated with a missense DCLRE1C variant. Altogether, 150 or so TCR beta chains were recorded as cytomegalovirus-associated.

Germline V lookup: CDR1 SNHLY, CDR2 FYNNEI. V lost 5 bases to trimming and J lost 4 bases, with 14 bases between them. The CDR3 spans 14 residues. The sample comprised PBMCs. This TCR was sampled from a young man in good health and CMV-seronegative. V and J are TRBV2 and TRBJ1-2; D is possibly TRBD1 (6 bases). CDR3 DNA sequence: TGTGCCAGCAGTCCTCGGGGGGCAACCTATGGCTACACCTTC. Amino acid sequence: CASSPRGATYGYTF.